These 15 T cell receptor beta chains share one sample of origin, sequenced in a study of blood T cell repertoires in COVID-19. The data were produced by immunoSEQ multiplex PCR, yet TCRdb's version contains in-frame clones alone and is incomplete. The sample carries a few hundred thousand clones, about 91% recorded once. Material for sequencing was PBMCs or T cells enriched from blood (not recorded which). The receptors were sampled from a human donor in a cohort exposed to, infected with or recovered from COVID-19 (not recorded which). The donor label of this sample is uncertain.

Only a few counts were recorded for this clone. This chain uses TRBV14 with TRBJ2-3; the match to TRBD2 covers 8 bases. Losses at the gene ends were 4 bases for V and 8 bases for J; bases not matched to a gene: 14. The CDR3 is 16 residues long. CDR1 SGHDN and CDR2 FVKESK come from the germline V gene. CDR3 nucleotides: TGTGCCAGCAGCCCGCAGGGACTAGTCGGGGCGGCTACGCAGTATTTT. Translating gives CASSPQGLVGAATQYF.

The CDR3: CASGTGGGGYTF. CDR3 in DNA: TGTGCCTCTGGGACAGGGGGCGGAGGCTACACCTTC. The chain employs TRBV19 and TRBJ1-2, with TRBD1 matching over 12 bases. CDR3 length equals 12 residues. Trimming cost V 11 bases and J 8 bases; bases outside gene matches: 6. The V gene's germline CDR1 is LNHDA and CDR2 SQIVND (reference sequence).

The chain is built from TRBV11-3 and TRBJ1-5; D unresolved. CDR3 length equals 15 residues. V was cut by 3 bases and J by 7 bases, with 16 bases left in between. Germline CDR1 is SGHNT and CDR2 is YENEEA. This CDR3 reads CASSFFREGIQPQHF. The CDR3 DNA sequence: TGTGCCAGCAGCTTTTTTAGGGAGGGTATACAGCCCCAGCATTTT.

The rearrangement links TRBV4-1 to TRBJ2-1, with TRBD2 matching over 8 bases. Germline lookup yields CDR1 MGHRA and CDR2 YSYEKL. The CDR3 is 14 residues long. With 10 bases clipped from V and 7 bases from J, the junction kept 12 bases outside the gene matches. The CDR3 DNA sequence: TGCGCCACCAGGCGGGGGGTCGCCTTTAATGAGCAGTTCTTC. It translates to CATRRGVAFNEQFF.

This sequence joins TRBV6-5 and TRBJ1-2, with a weak D call TRBD1 (6 bases). CDR1 is MNHEY, CDR2 SVGAGI, per germline. Trimming took 5 bases from V and 8 from J, leaving 12 bases between them. The CDR3 has 12 amino acids. The CDR3 DNA sequence: TGTGCCAGCAGTCCAACAGGGAGCGGCTACACCTTC. Translated, it gives CASSPTGSGYTF.

The chain has TRBV24-1 and TRBJ1-2; 10 bases are shared with TRBD1. Germline CDR1 KGHDR, CDR2 SFDVKD. Unmatched junction bases numbered 9, after V lost 3 bases and J lost 6 bases. This CDR3 has 16 amino acids. In DNA, the CDR3 is TGTGCCACCAGTGATCCAAAAGGGACAGGGGAAGATGGCTACACCTTC. Translation: CATSDPKGTGEDGYTF.

This clone was seen only once. The chain has TRBV2 and TRBJ1-2; TRBD1 agrees at 7 bases. With 4 bases clipped from V and 0 bases from J, the junction kept 5 bases outside the gene matches. Germline V gives CDR1 SNHLY, CDR2 FYNNEI. The CDR3 contains 15 residues. The CDR3 sequence: CASSVIQGANYGYTF. CDR3 bases: TGTGCCAGCAGTGTTATTCAGGGGGCTAACTATGGCTACACCTTC.

This chain joins TRBV5-1 and TRBJ1-1; 9 bases are a match to TRBD1. Germline V gene sequence: CDR1 SGHRS, CDR2 YFSETQ. Trimming cost V 2 bases and J 8 bases; bases outside gene matches: 7. The CDR3 spans 14 residues. The CDR3 region is CASSFQQGAKEAFF. CDR3 nucleotide sequence: TGCGCCAGCAGCTTTCAACAGGGGGCGAAGGAAGCTTTCTTT.

The rearrangement links TRBV24-1 to TRBJ1-2; D perhaps matches TRBD1 (5 bases). Germline lookup yields CDR1 KGHDR and CDR2 SFDVKD. The CDR3 has 12 residues. The V and J ends lost 5 bases and 9 bases respectively, with 12 bases between them. The CDR3 DNA reads TGTGCCACCAGTGGTCAGGGATTGAGCTACACCTTC. Translating gives CATSGQGLSYTF.

DNA for the CDR3: TGTGCCAGCTCACCGGGGATGGGGGGGCCCTACAATGAGCAGTTCTTC. The encoded protein is CASSPGMGGPYNEQFF. V and J are TRBV18 and TRBJ2-1; D is perhaps TRBD2 (7 bases). CDR3 length equals 16 residues. Germline CDR1 reads KGHSH; CDR2 reads LQKENI. Trimming shortened V by 3 bases and J by 2 bases, and 14 bases separated the two germline ends.

Only one count was recorded for this clone. The V gene is TRBV6-6, the J gene TRBJ1-6; possibly TRBD1 for D (5 bases). Trimming took 7 bases from V and 5 from J, leaving 21 bases between them. The CDR3 sequence is 17 residues long. The germline CDR1 and CDR2 sequences are MNHNY and SVGAGI (reference sequence). DNA for the CDR3: TGTGCCAGCACTCGCCAGGGAGGGCGAAGACATAATTCACCCCTCCACTTT. It is translated as CASTRQGGRRHNSPLHF.

This chain joins TRBV2 and TRBJ1-2; TRBD1 matches at 7 bases. This CDR3 has 15 residues. J was trimmed by 8 bases and V by 1 base; bases with no gene match: 10. Germline CDR1 and CDR2: SNHLY and FYNNEI. The chain's CDR3 is CASSEGNRGRVGYTF. The CDR3 nucleotides are TGTGCCAGCAGTGAAGGAAACAGGGGAAGAGTGGGCTACACCTTC.

V is TRBV7-3 and J is TRBJ2-3, with 8 bases aligning to TRBD1. The CDR3 has 13 amino acids. Trimming took 5 bases from V and 3 from J; bases not matched to a gene: 1. CDR1 and CDR2 from the germline V gene are SGHTA and FQGTGA. Here the CDR3 DNA reads TGTGCCAGCAGCCGGACAGGGACAGATACGCAGTATTTT. Residues: CASSRTGTDTQYF. The variable domain in full, with the rest retrieved from reference TRBV7-3 and TRBJ2-3, is GAGVSQTPSNKVTEKGKYVELRCDPISGHTALYWYRQSLGQGPEFLIYFQGTGAADDSGLPNDRFFAVRPEGSVSTLKIQRTERGDSAVYLCASSRTGTDTQYFGPGTRLTVL.

The chain couples TRBV4-3 to TRBJ1-4; D is ambiguous. Trimming left V 0 bases short and J 11 bases short, with 7 bases between. Looked up from germline, CDR1 is LGHNA and CDR2 is YSLEER. This CDR3 is built from 12 residues. CDR3 sequence reads: CASSQDRVKLFF. CDR3 bases: TGCGCCAGCAGCCAAGATCGGGTTAAACTGTTTTTT.

This rearrangement joins TRBV7-2 to TRBJ2-5; 9 bases are shared with TRBD1. CDR3 length: 15 residues. The junction had 6 bases not matched to a gene; V was cut back by 3 bases and J by 4 bases. CDR1 SGHTA and CDR2 FQGNSA come from the germline V gene. The CDR3, as DNA: TGTGCCAGCAGCTTGGACAGGGGAGGGGGAGAGACCCAGTACTTC. Translation gives CASSLDRGGGETQYF.